This T cell receptor beta chain was retrieved from a study of T cells in Graves' hyperthyroidism and ophthalmopathy. Study as a whole: Peripheral blood was collected at initial diagnosis, before any treatment.

V was shortened by 6 bases and J by 1 base, with 13 bases between the two germline ends. This CDR3 region has 14 residues. Germline CDR1 reads MNHEY; CDR2 reads SVGAGI. The sample holds many counts of this clonotype. The CDR3 regions of TCR beta were amplified from RNA transcripts. HTBI primers were the set used in a first-round RT-PCR of the TCR CDR3. Via MiXCR, TCRdb re-called the multiplex PCR reads, giving one row per CDR3 protein. The sample has over 250,000 distinct CDR3 sequences; under 30% are singletons. Diagnosis rested on symptoms, serum thyroxine and TRAb, thyroid ultrasound, and orbital computed tomography. Ahead of any ophthalmopathy symptoms, the blood sample was obtained at the first diagnosis of hyperthyroidism.

The sequencing input was blood. V is TRBV6-5 and J is TRBJ2-7; unclear D gene. This TCR was sampled from a man in his forties with Graves' hyperthyroidism that later progressed to Graves' ophthalmopathy. The CDR3, as DNA: TGTGCCAGCAGCCGTGCCGAGACTTCCTACGAGCAGTACTTC. Protein sequence: CASSRAETSYEQYF.